This TCR beta chain was recovered during a study of cytomegalovirus exposure and HLA in healthy donors. As for the study in general: A data release that came early held approximately 85 million unique TCRs from HLA-typed donors.

To note about this clone: The antigen is not known.

Primers: 60 Vbeta forward and 13 Jbeta reverse. The table came from immunoSEQ multiplex PCR; TCRdb's copy has only in-frame clones and leaves some out. The profile covers roughly 34,000 clones, with roughly 78% appearing a single time and roughly 6% taken by the ten largest. The length of the CDR3 is 14 residues. The ends were cut back, 7 bases at V and 7 bases at J, with 17 bases in the middle. The V gene's germline CDR1 is MNHEY and CDR2 SMNVEV (reference sequence). The study, taken as a whole, reports: Donors were assumed by presence/absence analyses to have roughly uniform sequencing depth. Among the CMV-associated chains, a few were confirmed in vitro as specific for CMV antigens. Common viral pathogens were later found to be apparently linked to several of the most significant clusters.

The TCR was taken from a male donor in good health and CMV-seronegative. This chain uses TRBV27 with TRBJ1-5, with D maybe TRBD1 (5 bases). The specimen sequenced was PBMCs. CDR3 in DNA: TGTGCCAGCACCCCGGCGGGGGTCGGGCAGCCCCAGCATTTT. Protein: CASTPAGVGQPQHF.